One and the same sample provided the 10 T cell receptor beta chains below, sequenced in a study of CD8+CD57+ T cells in acquired aplastic anemia. Patients sequenced had flow cytometry evidence of CD8+CD57+ cell expansion. Genomic DNA, serving as template, underwent TCR beta VDJ and CDR3 profiling. TCRdb re-called the reads with MiXCR, one entry per CDR3 protein. The table has approximately 150,000 distinct CDR3 sequences, 70% to 80% seen once. The source material was sorted CD4+, CD8+, or CD8+CD57+ T cells (not recorded which) from PBMCs. The receptors originated from a human donor with aplastic anemia.

The chain recombines TRBV10-3 with TRBJ2-1, with D perhaps being TRBD1 or TRBD2 (6 bases each). Germline assignment: CDR1 ENHRY and CDR2 SYGVKD. CDR3 size: 15 residues. V was cut by 0 bases and J by 7 bases, with 13 bases left in between. DNA for the CDR3: TGTGCCATCAGTGAGTCGGGGGGCCGTTGGAATGAGCAGTTCTTC. This translates into CAISESGGRWNEQFF.

The CDR3 coding sequence is TGTGCCAGTCGAGCCGTGTACCAAGAGACCCAGTACTTC. It translates to CASRAVYQETQYF. The rearrangement links TRBV19 to TRBJ2-5; D is undetermined. Trimming stripped 8 bases from V and 0 bases from J, with 10 bases between. CDR1 is LNHDA and CDR2 is SQIVND in the germline V gene (reference sequence). The length of the CDR3 is 13 residues.

The V and J genes are TRBV12-3 or TRBV12-4 and TRBJ2-7; the D is unclear. The CDR3 is made up of 13 amino acids. Trimming left V 6 bases short and J 0 bases short, with 9 bases between. The CDR3 loop is CASRGRSSYEQYF. CDR3 nucleotide sequence: TGTGCCAGCAGGGGCAGGAGCTCCTACGAGCAGTACTTC.

There are a few counts of this clonotype. V is TRBV2 and J is TRBJ1-2, with D tentatively TRBD1 (5 bases). Germline V gene lookup returns CDR1 SNHLY and CDR2 FYNNEI. The V gene lost 5 bases and the J gene lost 1 base, with 14 bases spanning the gap. The CDR3 totals 15 residues. The CDR3 DNA reads as TGTGCCAGCAGTCTGGGGTGGGGGAATAACTATGGCTACACCTTC. Translation: CASSLGWGNNYGYTF.

CDR3 DNA sequence: TGCAGTGCTAGCGGTGGGCAGGGAGTCACCGGGGAGCTGTTTTTT. It specifies CSASGGQGVTGELFF. The chain employs TRBV20-1 and TRBJ2-2; D possibly uses TRBD1 or TRBD2 (5 bases each). The CDR3 totals 15 residues. Germline V gives CDR1 DFQATT, CDR2 SNEGSKA (reference sequence). V was cut by 3 bases and J by 4 bases, with 15 bases left in between.

As regards this clonotype: At one boundary the junction diverges from the germline segment, which might be a read error. The J gene is TRBJ2-3, the V gene TRBV6-1, with 8 positions matching TRBD2. In germline, CDR1 is MNHNS, CDR2 SASEGT. The CDR3 sequence is 17 residues long. Here the CDR3 reads CASSRRISGTSTDTQYF. The DNA of the CDR3 is TGTGCCAGCAGCAGGAGGATTAGCGGGACAAGCACGGATACGCAGTATTTT.

The rearrangement uses TRBV10-3 and TRBJ2-5, with 13 bases lining up with TRBD2. The CDR3 length is 16 residues. In germline, CDR1 is ENHRY, CDR2 SYGVKD. Unmatched junction bases numbered 12, after V lost 10 bases and J lost 4 bases. The chain's CDR3 is CASVPGLAGIRETQYF. In nucleotides, the CDR3 is TGTGCCAGTGTCCCGGGACTAGCGGGGATCCGAGAGACCCAGTACTTC.

The rearrangement links TRBV19 to TRBJ2-7; D remains ambiguous. Trimming shortened V by 6 bases and J by 1 base, and 10 bases separated the two germline ends. The germline CDR1 and CDR2 sequences are LNHDA and SQIVND (reference sequence). The CDR3 runs to 13 residues. CDR3 loop: CASRPTGSYEQYF. The CDR3 nucleotides read TGTGCCAGTAGGCCGACTGGTTCCTACGAGCAGTACTTC.

Remarks on this clonotype: No conserved phenylalanine or tryptophan ends this CDR3, so it is likely a read error. The limits of the CDR3 on the DNA are not certain, so only TCRdb's listed CDR3 is given. The V gene is TRBV12-5, the J gene TRBJ2-7; the table's D call, TRBD1, was not checked against the DNA. In germline, CDR1 is LGHNT, CDR2 FRNRAP. The CDR3 length is 11 residues, termini included. The CDR3 is CASGLRTTIFY.

The chain carries TRBV2 and TRBJ2-2; TRBD2 matches 14 bases. The length of the CDR3 is 18 residues. Trimming took 1 base from V and 3 from J; bases not matched to a gene: 4. Germline CDR1 is SNHLY and CDR2 is FYNNEI. CDR3 in DNA: TGTGCCAGCAGTGAAGTCGGGACTAGCGGGGGAGACACCGGGGAGCTGTTTTTT. This translates into CASSEVGTSGGDTGELFF.